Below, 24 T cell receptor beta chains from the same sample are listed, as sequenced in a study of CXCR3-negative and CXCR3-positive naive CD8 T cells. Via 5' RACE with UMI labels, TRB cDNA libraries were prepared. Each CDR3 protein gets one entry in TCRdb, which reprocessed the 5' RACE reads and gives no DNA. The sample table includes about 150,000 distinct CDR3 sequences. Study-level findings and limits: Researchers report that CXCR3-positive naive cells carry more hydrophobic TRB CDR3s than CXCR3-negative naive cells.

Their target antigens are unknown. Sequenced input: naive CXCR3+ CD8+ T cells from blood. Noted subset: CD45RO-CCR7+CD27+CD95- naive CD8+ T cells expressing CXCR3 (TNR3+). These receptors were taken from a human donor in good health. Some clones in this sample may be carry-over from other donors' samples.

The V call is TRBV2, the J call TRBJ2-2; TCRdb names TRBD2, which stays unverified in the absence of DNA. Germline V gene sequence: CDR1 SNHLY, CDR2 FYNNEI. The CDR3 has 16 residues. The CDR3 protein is CASCEVCLAGTGELFF.

The CDR3 loop reads CSVGLGGEQYF. The chain links TRBV29-1 to TRBJ2-7; absent DNA, TCRdb's TRBD1 call cannot be checked. Germline CDR1 reads SQVTM; CDR2 reads ANQGSEA. The CDR3 runs 11 residues.

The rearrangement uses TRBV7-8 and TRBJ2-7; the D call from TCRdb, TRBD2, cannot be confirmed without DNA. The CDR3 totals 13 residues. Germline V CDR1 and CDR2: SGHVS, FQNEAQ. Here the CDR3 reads CASSPDYSHEQYF.

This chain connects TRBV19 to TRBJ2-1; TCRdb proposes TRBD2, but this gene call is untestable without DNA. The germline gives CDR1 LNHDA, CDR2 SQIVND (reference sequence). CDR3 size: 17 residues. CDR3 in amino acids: CASSLSTSLFPYNEQFF.

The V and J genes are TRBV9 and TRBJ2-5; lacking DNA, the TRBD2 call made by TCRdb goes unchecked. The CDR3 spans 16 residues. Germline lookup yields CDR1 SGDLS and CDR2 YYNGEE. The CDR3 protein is CASSVLAGGPQETQYF.

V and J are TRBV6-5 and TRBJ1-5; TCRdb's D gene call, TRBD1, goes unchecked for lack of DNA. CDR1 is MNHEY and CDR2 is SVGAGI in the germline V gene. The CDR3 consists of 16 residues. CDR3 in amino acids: CASSYGRGEADQPQHF.

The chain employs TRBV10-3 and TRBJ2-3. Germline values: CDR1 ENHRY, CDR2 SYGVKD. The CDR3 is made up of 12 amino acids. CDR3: CAISERHPTQYF.

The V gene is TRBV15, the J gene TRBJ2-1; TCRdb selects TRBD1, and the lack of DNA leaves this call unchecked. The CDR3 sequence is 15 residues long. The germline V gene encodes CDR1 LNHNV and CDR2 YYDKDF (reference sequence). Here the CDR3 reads CATSREGETYNEQFF.

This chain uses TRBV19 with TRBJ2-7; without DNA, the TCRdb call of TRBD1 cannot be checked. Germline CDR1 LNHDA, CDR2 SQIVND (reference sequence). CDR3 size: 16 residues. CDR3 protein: CASSPPGGAGSYEQYF.

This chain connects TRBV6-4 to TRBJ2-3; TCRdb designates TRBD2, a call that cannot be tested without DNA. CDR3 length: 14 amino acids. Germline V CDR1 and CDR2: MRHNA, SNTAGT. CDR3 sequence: CASSDTSGADTQYF.

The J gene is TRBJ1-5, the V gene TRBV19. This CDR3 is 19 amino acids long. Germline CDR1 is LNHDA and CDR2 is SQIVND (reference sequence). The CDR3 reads CASSILDRGIRNSNQPQHF.

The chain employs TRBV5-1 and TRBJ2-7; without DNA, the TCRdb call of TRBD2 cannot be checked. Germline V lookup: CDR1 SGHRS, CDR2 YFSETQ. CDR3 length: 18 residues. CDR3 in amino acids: CASSLLPAAGELPYEQYF.

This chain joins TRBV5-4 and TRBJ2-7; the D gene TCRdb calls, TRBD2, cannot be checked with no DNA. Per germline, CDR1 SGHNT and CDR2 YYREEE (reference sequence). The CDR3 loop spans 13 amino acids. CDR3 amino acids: CASSPSVVAEQYF.

The CDR3 here is CASSRGWGSNQPQHF. V usage is TRBV10-2 and J usage is TRBJ1-5; without DNA, the TCRdb call of TRBD1 cannot be checked. Germline CDR1 and CDR2: WSHSY and SAAADI. The CDR3 extends over 15 amino acids.

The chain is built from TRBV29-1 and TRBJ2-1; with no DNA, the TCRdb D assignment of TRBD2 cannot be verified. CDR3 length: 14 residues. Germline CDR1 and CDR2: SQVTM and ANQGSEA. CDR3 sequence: CSGYLAGAEDEQFF.

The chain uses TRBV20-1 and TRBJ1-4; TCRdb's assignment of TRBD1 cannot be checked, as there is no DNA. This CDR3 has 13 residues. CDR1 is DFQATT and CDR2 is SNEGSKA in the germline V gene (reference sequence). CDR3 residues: CSPITGEGEKLFF.

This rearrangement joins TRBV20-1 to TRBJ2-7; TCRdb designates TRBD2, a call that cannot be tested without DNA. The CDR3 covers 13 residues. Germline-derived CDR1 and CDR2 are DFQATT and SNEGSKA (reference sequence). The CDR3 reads CSARADFSYEQYF.

The CDR3 protein is CASSPTGGVMAYAGNTIYF. The J gene is TRBJ1-3, the V gene TRBV2; TCRdb's assignment of TRBD1 cannot be checked, as there is no DNA. The CDR3 runs to 19 residues. Per the germline V gene, CDR1 is SNHLY and CDR2 is FYNNEI.

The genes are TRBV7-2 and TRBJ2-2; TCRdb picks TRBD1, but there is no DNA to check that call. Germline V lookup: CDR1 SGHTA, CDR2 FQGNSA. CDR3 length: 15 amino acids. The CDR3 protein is CASSPEGVQPGELFF.

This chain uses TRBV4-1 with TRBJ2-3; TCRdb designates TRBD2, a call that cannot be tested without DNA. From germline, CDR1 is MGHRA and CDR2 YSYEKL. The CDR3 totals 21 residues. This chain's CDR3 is CASSQGLLAGGPSVGTDTQYF.

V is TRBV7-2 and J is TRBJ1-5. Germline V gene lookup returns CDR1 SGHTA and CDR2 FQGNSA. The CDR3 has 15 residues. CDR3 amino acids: CASSLMDLSNQPQHF. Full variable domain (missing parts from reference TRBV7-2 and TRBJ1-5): GAGVSQSPSNKVTEKGKDVELRCDPISGHTALYWYRQSLGQGLEFLIYFQGNSAPDKSGLPSDRFSAERTGGSVSTLTIQRTQQEDSAVYLCASSLMDLSNQPQHFGDGTRLSIL.

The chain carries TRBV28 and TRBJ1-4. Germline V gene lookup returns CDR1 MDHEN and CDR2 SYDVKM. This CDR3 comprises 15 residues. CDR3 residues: CASSPDRWGNEKLFF.

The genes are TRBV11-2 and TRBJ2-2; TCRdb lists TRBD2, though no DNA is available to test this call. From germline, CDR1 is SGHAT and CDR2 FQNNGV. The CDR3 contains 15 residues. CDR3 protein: CASSPAGTNRGELFF.

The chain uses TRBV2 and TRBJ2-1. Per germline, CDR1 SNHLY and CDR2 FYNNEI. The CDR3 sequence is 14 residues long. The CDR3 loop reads CASSGLNPYNEQFF.